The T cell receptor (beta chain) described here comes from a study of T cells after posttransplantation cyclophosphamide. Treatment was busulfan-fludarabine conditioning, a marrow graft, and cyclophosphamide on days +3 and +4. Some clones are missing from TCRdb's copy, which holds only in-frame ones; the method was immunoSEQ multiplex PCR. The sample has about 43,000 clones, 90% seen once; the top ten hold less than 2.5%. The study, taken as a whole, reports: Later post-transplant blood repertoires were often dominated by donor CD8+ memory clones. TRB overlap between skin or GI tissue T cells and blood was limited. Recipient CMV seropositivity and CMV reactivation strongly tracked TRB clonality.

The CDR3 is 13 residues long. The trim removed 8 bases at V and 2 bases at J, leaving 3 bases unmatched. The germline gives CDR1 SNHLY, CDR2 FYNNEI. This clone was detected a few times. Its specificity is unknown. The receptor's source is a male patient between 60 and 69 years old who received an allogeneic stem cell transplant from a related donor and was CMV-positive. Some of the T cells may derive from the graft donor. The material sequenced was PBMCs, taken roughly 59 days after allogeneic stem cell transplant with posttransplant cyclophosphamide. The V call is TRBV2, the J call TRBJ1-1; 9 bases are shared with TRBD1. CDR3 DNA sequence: TGTGCCAGCTTGGGACAGGGAAACACTGAAGCTTTCTTT. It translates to CASLGQGNTEAFF.